This T cell receptor (beta chain) was captured in a study of preoperative IRX-2 immunotherapy in early breast cancer. This clone has only one observation. V lost 10 bases and J lost 2, with 12 bases in between. Germline CDR1 and CDR2: MDHEN and SYDVKM. This CDR3 region has 13 residues. Treatment described: preoperative locoregional IRX-2 cytokine immunotherapy. Preoperative locoregional IRX-2 cytokine immunotherapy was tested in the phase Ib source study. The method was immunoSEQ multiplex PCR; TCRdb's version includes in-frame clones alone and lacks a portion of them. The table lists 25,000 to 30,000 clones, over 75% of them singletons.

The TCR comes from a human donor with breast cancer. This chain joins TRBV28 and TRBJ1-3; D is unresolved. This specimen was acquired from a patient treated with IRX-2 immunotherapy. The CDR3 DNA is TGTGCCACCCTTACACGACCTGGAAACACCATATATTTT. It translates to CATLTRPGNTIYF.